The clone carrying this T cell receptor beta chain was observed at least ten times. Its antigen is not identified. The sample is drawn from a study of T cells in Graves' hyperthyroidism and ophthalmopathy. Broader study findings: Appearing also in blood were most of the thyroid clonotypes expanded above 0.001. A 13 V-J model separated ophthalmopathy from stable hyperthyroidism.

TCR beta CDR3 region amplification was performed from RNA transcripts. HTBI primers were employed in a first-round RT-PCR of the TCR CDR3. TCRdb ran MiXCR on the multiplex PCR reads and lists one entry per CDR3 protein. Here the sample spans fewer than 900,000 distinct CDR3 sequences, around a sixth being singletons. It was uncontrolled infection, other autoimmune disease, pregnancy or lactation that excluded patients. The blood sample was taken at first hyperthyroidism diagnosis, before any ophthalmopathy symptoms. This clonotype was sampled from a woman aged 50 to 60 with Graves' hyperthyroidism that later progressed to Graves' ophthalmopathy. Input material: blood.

CDR3 DNA sequence: TGTGCCAGCAGGACCTGGACAGGGCGGACAGATACGCAGTATTTT. It yields the protein CASRTWTGRTDTQYF. This chain uses TRBV2 with TRBJ2-3; the match to TRBD1 covers 8 bases. Per the germline V gene, CDR1 is SNHLY and CDR2 is FYNNEI. This CDR3 region has 15 residues. The V and J ends lost 6 bases and 3 bases, in that order; junction bases with no gene match: 8.